The rows below give T cell receptor beta chains drawn from one sample of a study of identical twins. TCRdb itself ran the 5' RACE reads through MiXCR, one entry per CDR3 protein. Here the sample spans roughly 690,000 distinct CDR3 sequences, 21% being singletons. The sample was also reused in another study, on T cells expressing NK-cell markers.

What was sequenced was PBMCs. The receptors shown here come from a woman aged 18 to 35 in good health. Each CDR3 is given with its conserved first and last residue. The order of the fields is J gene, clone size, D gene, CDR3 length, V gene, CDR3 DNA, CDR3 protein. D genes are given only for firm matches. Clone size is shown for a subset of rows, as once, few, many or a class of expanded clone.

TRBJ1-6	few	-	13	TRBV13	TGTGCCAGCAGCTTAGAAAATAATTCACCCCTCCACTTT	CASSLENNSPLHF
TRBJ2-1	many	TRBD2	15	TRBV7-8	TGTGCCAGCTCACCGGGACTAGCGTGGAGTGATGAGCAGTTCTTC	CASSPGLAWSDEQFF
TRBJ2-5	-	TRBD1	12	TRBV29-1	TGCAGCGTCGAGGGACAGTCGCAGACCCAGTACTTC	CSVEGQSQTQYF
TRBJ2-7	-	-	14	TRBV20-1	TGCAGTGCTCGGCCGGGAGGGGGCGGCTACGAGCAGTACTTC	CSARPGGGGYEQYF
TRBJ2-2	-	TRBD2	15	TRBV2	TGTGCCAGCAGTGTAACGGGAGGGCGTACCGGGGAGCTGTTTTTT	CASSVTGGRTGELFF
TRBJ2-1	once	TRBD2	17	TRBV3-1	TGTGCCAGCAGCCGTCGGCTCGGGACTAGCGGGAGCCCCGAGCAGTTCTTC	CASSRRLGTSGSPEQFF
TRBJ2-7	many	TRBD1	15	TRBV7-8	TGTGCCAGCAGCCATAGGGACAGGGGCATCTACGAGCAGTACTTC	CASSHRDRGIYEQYF
TRBJ1-1	-	-	16	TRBV10-3	TGTGCCATCAGATCGGGCCCACTGATCAAAAACACTGAAGCTTTCTTT	CAIRSGPLIKNTEAFF
TRBJ2-4	-	-	14	TRBV27	TGTGCCAGCAGTCACCGGGACACGCTAAACATTCAGTACTTC	CASSHRDTLNIQYF
TRBJ2-6	once	TRBD1	17	TRBV10-3	TGTGCCATCACTACGGGACAGGGAGGATCTGGGGCCAACGTCCTGACTTTC	CAITTGQGGSGANVLTF
TRBJ2-5	many	-	12	TRBV6-5	TGTGCCAGCGGCCAGGGTGGGGAGACCCAGTACTTC	CASGQGGETQYF
TRBJ2-3	few	-	14	TRBV5-5	TGTGCCAGCAGCCCGACTGCTTTCACAGATACGCAGTATTTT	CASSPTAFTDTQYF
TRBJ1-3	-	TRBD1	14	TRBV5-6	TGTGCCAGCAGCTTTGGGACAGGAGGAAACACCATATATTTT	CASSFGTGGNTIYF
TRBJ2-1	-	TRBD2	15	TRBV6-1	TGTGCCAGCAGGAGCGGGAGGCTATCCTACAATGAGCAGTTCTTC	CASRSGRLSYNEQFF
TRBJ2-7	-	-	13	TRBV12-3/TRBV12-4	TGTGCCAGCAGTTTCCACGAAACCTACGAGCAGTACTTC	CASSFHETYEQYF
TRBJ2-2	-	TRBD2	21	TRBV4-1	TGCGCCAGCAGCCAAGATTTGCGGTCTAGCGGAGGAACCGCGATCAGCGGGGAGCTGTTTTTT	CASSQDLRSSGGTAISGELFF
TRBJ1-5	-	-	12	TRBV12-3/TRBV12-4	TGTGCCAGCAGTCATCAGCCCCAGCCCCAGCATTTT	CASSHQPQPQHF
TRBJ1-1	-	-	14	TRBV3-1	TGTGCCAGCAGCCAAGGGGTGGGGAACACTGAAGCTTTCTTT	CASSQGVGNTEAFF
TRBJ2-1	few	TRBD1	15	TRBV10-3	TGTGCCATCAGTGAATGGACAGGGAGCTACAATGAGCAGTTCTTC	CAISEWTGSYNEQFF
TRBJ2-2	-	-	14	TRBV7-6	TGTGCCAGCAGCTTAGAGAGCGTCTACGGGGAGCTGTTTTTT	CASSLESVYGELFF
TRBJ2-4	few	TRBD2	21	TRBV20-1	TGCAGTGCTAGAGATCCCACAACCGGGACTAGCGGGACTCTAGCCAAAAACATTCAGTACTTC	CSARDPTTGTSGTLAKNIQYF
TRBJ2-7	few	-	14	TRBV7-6	TGTGCCAGCAGCCCGTTCGGGACGGGGAACGAGCAGTACTTC	CASSPFGTGNEQYF
TRBJ2-1	-	-	17	TRBV18	TGTGCCAGCTCACCTGGGATTTCGGCAGCTTCCTACAATGAGCAGTTCTTC	CASSPGISAASYNEQFF